Listed here are 14 T cell receptor beta chains from one sample, sequenced in a study of blood T cell repertoires in COVID-19. Profiled with immunoSEQ multiplex PCR; TCRdb holds only in-frame clones, not every one. The table lists fewer than 200,000 clones, nearly 90% of them singletons. The source material was peripheral blood. These receptors were obtained from a man aged 18 to 30 who had recovered from COVID-19.

The sample holds one count of this clone. The rearrangement uses TRBV20-1 and TRBJ2-1; 10 nucleotides align to TRBD2. Trimming at V came to 3 bases and at J to 9 bases, leaving 8 bases not matched to a gene. The CDR3 is 14 amino acids. Germline CDR1 DFQATT, CDR2 SNEGSKA (reference sequence). CDR3 coding DNA: TGCAGTGCTAGTTCGAGCGGGAGGGGCGGTGAGCAGTTCTTC. Its translation is CSASSSGRGGEQFF.

The chain joins TRBV19 to TRBJ2-3; D not resolved. V lost 1 base to trimming and J lost 0 bases, with 14 bases between them. Per germline, CDR1 LNHDA and CDR2 SQIVND (reference sequence). The CDR3 loop spans 17 amino acids. The CDR3 DNA follows: TGTGCCAGTAGTATAGCCCGAAGCCGATCTAGCACAGATACGCAGTATTTT. Its translation is CASSIARSRSSTDTQYF.

This sequence joins TRBV27 and TRBJ2-1, with 10 bases identical to TRBD2. Looked up from germline, CDR1 is MNHEY and CDR2 is SMNVEV (reference sequence). The CDR3 is 15 residues long. With 5 bases clipped from V and 7 bases from J, the junction kept 8 bases outside the gene matches. CDR3 sequence: CASSGAGGPRNEQFF. In DNA, the CDR3 is TGTGCCAGCAGTGGAGCGGGAGGGCCTCGTAATGAGCAGTTCTTC.

The V gene is TRBV19, the J gene TRBJ2-7, with 8 bases matching TRBD2. The germline V gene encodes CDR1 LNHDA and CDR2 SQIVND (reference sequence). The J segment lost 4 bases and the V segment lost 3 bases, leaving 8 bases of the junction unmatched. This CDR3 contains 15 residues. CDR3 bases: TGTGCCAGTAGTATGATAGCGGGGCAGGGGTACGAGCAGTACTTC. Amino acids: CASSMIAGQGYEQYF.

This rearrangement joins TRBV7-9 to TRBJ1-1, with D tentatively TRBD1 (5 bases). The CDR3 extends over 13 amino acids. V gave up 0 bases and J gave up 13 bases, with 15 bases separating them. The germline V gene encodes CDR1 SEHNR and CDR2 FQNEAQ (reference sequence). The CDR3 DNA reads as TGTGCCAGCAGCTTAGCGGGACTTCAGAATGATTTCTTT. The encoded protein is CASSLAGLQNDFF.

This rearrangement joins TRBV28 to TRBJ1-1; maybe TRBD1 (5 bases). Deletions cut 6 bases from V and 1 base from J, with 9 bases between. Germline V CDR1 and CDR2: MDHEN, SYDVKM. The CDR3 is 13 amino acids. CDR3 in amino acids: CASRGPKNTEAFF. In nucleotides, the CDR3 is TGTGCCAGCAGGGGGCCCAAGAACACTGAAGCTTTCTTT. The full variable domain, rest sourced from reference TRBV28 and TRBJ1-1, is DVKVTQSSRYLVKRTGEKVFLECVQDMDHENMFWYRQDPGLGLRLIYFSYDVKMKEKGDIPEGYSVSREKKERFSLILESASTNQTSMYLCASRGPKNTEAFFGQGTRLTVV.

V and J are TRBV7-9 and TRBJ2-7, with TRBD2 identical over 10 bases. The CDR3 covers 14 residues. The germline CDR1 and CDR2 sequences are SEHNR and FQNEAQ (reference sequence). V trimming: 2 bases; J trimming: 7 bases; junction bases outside the gene matches: 5. The CDR3 bases are TGTGCCAGCAGCTTACTAGCGGGAGTAAGGGAGCAGTACTTC. Translating gives CASSLLAGVREQYF.

This chain uses TRBV4-1 with TRBJ2-1; 7 bases align to TRBD1. Trimming cost V 3 bases and J 8 bases; bases outside gene matches: 4. This CDR3 is 13 amino acids long. From germline, CDR1 is MGHRA and CDR2 YSYEKL. The CDR3 DNA reads TGCGCCAGCAGCCAGGGACAGAAAGATGAGCAGTTCTTC. The encoded protein is CASSQGQKDEQFF.

Only a few counts were recorded for this clone. This chain connects TRBV5-1 to TRBJ1-1; D is unresolved. This CDR3 contains 18 residues. Trimming took off 0 bases at V and 2 bases at J, with 20 bases between the two ends. CDR1 is SGHRS and CDR2 is YFSETQ in the germline V gene. The CDR3 nucleotides read TGCGCCAGCAGCTTGGAATGGGTTGGCGCTTCGACAAACACTGAAGCTTTCTTT. Translating it yields CASSLEWVGASTNTEAFF.

The chain employs TRBV19 and TRBJ2-1, with D uncertain. The CDR3 runs to 13 residues. V was pared by 5 bases and J by 4 bases, with 9 bases between. In germline, CDR1 is LNHDA, CDR2 SQIVND (reference sequence). CDR3 nucleotide sequence: TGTGCCAGTAGTCCTACTTGGTACAATGAGCAGTTCTTC. Translating gives CASSPTWYNEQFF.

This chain connects TRBV7-8 to TRBJ2-5, with D hard to call. Trimming stripped 8 bases from V and 2 bases from J, with 12 bases between. The germline V gene has CDR1 SGHVS and CDR2 FQNEAQ. This CDR3 is built from 13 residues. For the CDR3, the DNA is TGTGCCAGCCGAATCCTAGAACAAGAGACCCAGTACTTC. Protein sequence: CASRILEQETQYF.

The chain joins TRBV7-2 to TRBJ2-5; perhaps TRBD2 as D (6 bases). The germline gives CDR1 SGHTA, CDR2 FQGNSA. There are 16 residues in the CDR3. Trimming stripped 5 bases from V and 7 bases from J, with 23 bases between. CDR3 sequence: CASSPMTSMISGTQYF. DNA of the CDR3: TGTGCCAGCAGCCCCATGACTAGTATGATATCTGGGACCCAGTACTTC.

DNA of the CDR3: TGTGCCAGCAGCTTAGGGCCAACCGGGGTGAACACTGAAGCTTTCTTT. Translated: CASSLGPTGVNTEAFF. The chain is built from TRBV11-2 and TRBJ1-1, with D unclear. The germline V gene encodes CDR1 SGHAT and CDR2 FQNNGV. CDR3 length: 16 residues. Trimming shortened V by 1 base and J by 0 bases, and 12 bases separated the two germline ends.

The rearrangement links TRBV13 to TRBJ2-7, with 8 bases fitting TRBD1. In germline, CDR1 is PRHDT, CDR2 FYEKMQ (reference sequence). The CDR3 length is 15 residues. J was trimmed by 0 bases and V by 5 bases; bases with no gene match: 6. The CDR3 is CASSRTGTGSYEQYF. As DNA, the CDR3 is TGTGCCAGCAGCCGAACCGGGACAGGCTCCTACGAGCAGTACTTC.